This T cell receptor (beta chain) was captured by sequencing in a study of blood T cell repertoires in COVID-19. The V and J ends lost 5 bases and 4 bases respectively, with 9 bases between them. CDR1 is SEHNR and CDR2 is FQNEAQ in the germline V gene (reference sequence). The CDR3 totals 12 residues. The data were produced by immunoSEQ multiplex PCR, yet TCRdb's version contains in-frame clones alone and is incomplete. The table records around 130,000 clones, over 75% of them present only once. This clonotype was obtained from a man aged 60 to 69 with acute or convalescent COVID-19. Sequencing was carried out using peripheral blood. The chain joins TRBV7-9 to TRBJ2-7; D possibly corresponds to TRBD1 (6 bases). The DNA for the CDR3 is TGTGCCAGCAGCCAGGGGTTTTACGAGCAGTACTTC. Amino acid sequence: CASSQGFYEQYF.